This T cell receptor (beta chain) was documented in a study of type 1 and type 2 diabetes patients. Germline V gives CDR1 LNHDA, CDR2 SQIVND (reference sequence). This CDR3 comprises 18 residues. Trimming took 5 bases from V and 0 from J, leaving 20 bases between them. Genomic DNA was the PCR template. A primer set of 30 forward and 13 reverse primers amplified the CDR3. TCRdb re-called the multiplex PCR reads with MiXCR, one entry per CDR3 protein. The table shows fewer than 350,000 distinct CDR3 sequences, with around 47% occurring only once. Study-level findings and limits: Some HECs seen only in T1D might also appear in more T2D or control samples. Unmatched age and gender across groups might bias interpretation.

No donor had another autoimmune disease or recent infection within four weeks. Note on this clonotype: What it binds is not known.

The clonotype was recovered from a man aged 18 to 29 with type 2 diabetes. Material: peripheral blood mononuclear cells (PBMCs). The chain joins TRBV19 to TRBJ1-5; maybe TRBD1 (5 bases). The CDR3 sequence is CASSLRTRPGLSNQPQHF. The CDR3 DNA follows: TGTGCCAGTAGTTTAAGGACGAGACCGGGACTTAGCAATCAGCCCCAGCATTTT.